A selection of T cell receptor beta chains follows, all from one sample in a study of identical twins. TCRdb processed the 5' RACE reads anew with MiXCR; each CDR3 protein has one entry. The repertoire consists of 500,000 or so distinct CDR3 sequences, with about 20% occurring once and the leading ten covering approximately 0.95%. The same sample was also used in a study of T cells expressing NK-cell markers.

The sample taken for sequencing was CD4+ T cells sorted from blood. The receptors were gathered from a woman aged 18-30 years in good health. Both conserved end residues are part of each CDR3. The order of the fields is clone size, V gene, D gene, J gene, CDR3 protein, CDR3 DNA. A D gene is named only where the DNA matches it firmly. The size of a clone is reported for some rows only, either as once, few or many, or as a class for expanded clones.

size: .
V: TRBV29-1
D: .
J: TRBJ2-4
CDR3: CSVEGTAKNIQYF
DNA: TGCAGCGTTGAGGGTACGGCCAAAAACATTCAGTACTTC

size: few
V: TRBV7-9
D: .
J: TRBJ1-1
CDR3: CASSLDRQAFF
DNA: TGTGCCAGCAGCTTAGACAGGCAAGCTTTCTTT

size: .
V: TRBV5-6
D: TRBD1
J: TRBJ2-1
CDR3: CASSLPGQGSEQFF
DNA: TGTGCCAGCAGCTTGCCGGGACAGGGGAGTGAGCAGTTCTTC

size: many
V: TRBV5-1
D: .
J: TRBJ2-7
CDR3: CASSLLAGQTYEQYF
DNA: TGCGCCAGCAGCTTGCTTGCAGGGCAGACCTACGAGCAGTACTTC

size: few
V: TRBV20-1
D: .
J: TRBJ1-2
CDR3: CSAREDRNYGYTF
DNA: TGCAGTGCTAGAGAGGACCGCAACTATGGCTACACCTTC

size: .
V: TRBV6-2/TRBV6-3
D: TRBD2
J: TRBJ2-7
CDR3: CASSLTSGSNEQYF
DNA: TGTGCCAGCAGCCTGACTAGCGGGAGCAACGAGCAGTACTTC

size: few
V: TRBV6-4
D: .
J: TRBJ2-7
CDR3: CARFSDRYYEQYF
DNA: TGTGCCAGATTTTCGGACAGATACTACGAGCAGTACTTC

size: few
V: TRBV7-2
D: TRBD1
J: TRBJ2-7
CDR3: CASSSTTGAYYEQYF
DNA: TGTGCCAGCAGCTCGACGACAGGGGCCTACTACGAGCAGTACTTC

size: .
V: TRBV11-2
D: .
J: TRBJ2-3
CDR3: CASSPRLRSDTQYF
DNA: TGTGCCAGCAGCCCGAGACTCAGGTCAGATACGCAGTATTTT

size: few
V: TRBV20-1
D: TRBD1
J: TRBJ2-4
CDR3: CSAQQGAQGNIQYF
DNA: TGCAGTGCTCAGCAGGGGGCGCAAGGAAACATTCAGTACTTC

size: many
V: TRBV5-1
D: .
J: TRBJ2-7
CDR3: CASSLDLRSHEQYF
DNA: TGCGCCAGCAGCTTGGATTTGAGGTCCCACGAGCAGTACTTC

size: .
V: TRBV6-1
D: .
J: TRBJ2-1
CDR3: CASRLGAAYNEQFF
DNA: TGTGCCAGCAGACTGGGGGCAGCCTACAATGAGCAGTTCTTC

size: .
V: TRBV28
D: .
J: TRBJ1-5
CDR3: CASRPTNKQPQHF
DNA: TGTGCCAGCAGGCCTACCAATAAGCAGCCCCAGCATTTT

size: few
V: TRBV20-1
D: .
J: TRBJ1-1
CDR3: CSASQRDFIEAFF
DNA: TGCAGTGCTAGCCAAAGGGACTTCATTGAAGCTTTCTTT

size: .
V: TRBV4-1
D: .
J: TRBJ2-3
CDR3: CASSPGHTDTQYF
DNA: TGCGCCAGCAGCCCGGGACACACAGATACGCAGTATTTT

size: .
V: TRBV7-9
D: .
J: TRBJ2-2
CDR3: CASSLFGRNTGELFF
DNA: TGTGCCAGCAGCCTCTTCGGCAGAAACACCGGGGAGCTGTTTTTT

size: .
V: TRBV7-9
D: .
J: TRBJ2-7
CDR3: CASSLAGGASYNEQYF
DNA: TGTGCCAGCAGCTTAGCGGGGGGGGCCTCCTACAATGAGCAGTACTTC

size: many
V: TRBV20-1
D: .
J: TRBJ1-5
CDR3: CSARQGGNQPQHF
DNA: TGCAGTGCTAGGCAGGGTGGCAATCAGCCCCAGCATTTT

size: .
V: TRBV20-1
D: .
J: TRBJ2-7
CDR3: CSGLRGEDYEQYF
DNA: TGCAGTGGCCTCCGGGGCGAAGACTACGAGCAGTACTTC

size: .
V: TRBV7-9
D: TRBD1
J: TRBJ2-2
CDR3: CASSPGTGQRELFF
DNA: TGTGCCAGCAGCCCAGGGACAGGGCAAAGGGAGCTGTTTTTT

size: .
V: TRBV6-1
D: TRBD1
J: TRBJ1-2
CDR3: CASSPGGSYGYTF
DNA: TGTGCCAGCAGCCCAGGGGGCAGCTATGGCTACACCTTC

size: .
V: TRBV10-2
D: .
J: TRBJ2-1
CDR3: CASSGDKRPGENEQFF
DNA: TGCGCCAGCAGTGGCGACAAGAGGCCGGGCGAGAATGAGCAGTTCTTC

size: few
V: TRBV20-1
D: TRBD2
J: TRBJ2-1
CDR3: CSASPAGGGGNEQFF
DNA: TGCAGTGCTAGTCCCGCGGGGGGAGGCGGCAATGAGCAGTTCTTC

size: .
V: TRBV11-2
D: TRBD2
J: TRBJ2-1
CDR3: CASSFPPRGRPHNEQFF
DNA: TGTGCCAGCAGCTTCCCCCCGCGCGGGAGGCCTCACAATGAGCAGTTCTTC

size: .
V: TRBV10-3
D: TRBD1
J: TRBJ1-1
CDR3: CAISEQGGTEAFF
DNA: TGTGCCATCAGTGAGCAGGGGGGGACTGAAGCTTTCTTT

size: .
V: TRBV14
D: TRBD1
J: TRBJ1-4
CDR3: CASSRRQGTNEKLFF
DNA: TGTGCCAGCAGCCGCCGACAGGGGACTAATGAAAAACTGTTTTTT

size: many
V: TRBV20-1
D: .
J: TRBJ1-1
CDR3: CSARRLYTEAFF
DNA: TGCAGTGCCCGAAGGCTTTACACTGAAGCTTTCTTT

size: .
V: TRBV4-3
D: .
J: TRBJ2-1
CDR3: CASSQDPRVTNEQFF
DNA: TGCGCCAGCAGCCAAGACCCACGGGTAACCAATGAGCAGTTCTTC

size: .
V: TRBV20-1
D: .
J: TRBJ1-1
CDR3: CSARDHGGVNTEAFF
DNA: TGCAGTGCTAGAGATCACGGGGGCGTAAACACTGAAGCTTTCTTT

size: few
V: TRBV7-2
D: .
J: TRBJ1-1
CDR3: CASSLTGRVTEAFF
DNA: TGTGCCAGCAGCTTAACAGGAAGGGTAACTGAAGCTTTCTTT

size: many
V: TRBV5-1
D: .
J: TRBJ1-2
CDR3: CASSLSGGWVYGYTF
DNA: TGCGCCAGCAGCTTATCAGGAGGATGGGTATATGGCTACACCTTC

size: .
V: TRBV5-1
D: .
J: TRBJ2-3
CDR3: CASSLGTYTDTQYF
DNA: TGCGCCAGCAGCCTCGGGACCTACACAGATACGCAGTATTTT